One and the same sample provided the 9 T cell receptor beta chains below, sequenced in a study of cytomegalovirus exposure and HLA in healthy donors. 13 Jbeta primers and 60 Vbeta primers were used for the PCR. TCRdb's copy holds only in-frame clones and misses some; the assay was immunoSEQ multiplex PCR. The sample includes about 38,000 clones, about 66% of them seen just once. The sequencing input was PBMCs. The receptors stem from a man between 45 and 60 years old in good health and CMV-seropositive.

In this sample, this clone turned up once. This chain uses TRBV18 with TRBJ2-5; 9 bases align to TRBD1. Germline CDR1 KGHSH, CDR2 LQKENI. The CDR3 is 15 amino acids. The V gene end was trimmed by 5 bases and the J gene end by 2 bases; junction bases not matched to a gene: 6. CDR3: CASSIVDRGQETQYF. Written as DNA, the CDR3 is TGTGCCAGCTCAATAGTGGACAGGGGACAAGAGACCCAGTACTTC.

The chain links TRBV5-4 to TRBJ1-2; 9 bases align to TRBD1. V shed 2 bases and J 6 bases; nucleotides not matched to a gene: 11. The CDR3 runs to 16 residues. The germline V gene has CDR1 SGHNT and CDR2 YYREEE (reference sequence). CDR3 in DNA: TGTGCCAGCAGCTTCACTCGGACAGGGGTTAGAGATGGCTACACCTTC. It is translated as CASSFTRTGVRDGYTF.

This clone was counted a single time. The J gene is TRBJ1-4, the V gene TRBV10-3; D not certain. V lost 8 bases and J 5 bases, leaving 12 bases between the germline ends. The germline V gene has CDR1 ENHRY and CDR2 SYGVKD. The CDR3 runs 13 residues. The CDR3 protein is CAIWSGLNEKLFF. CDR3 sequence (DNA): TGTGCCATCTGGTCTGGCCTGAATGAAAAACTGTTTTTT.

V gene TRBV19 combines with J gene TRBJ2-3; tentative D call: TRBD1 (7 bases). V was clipped by 6 bases and J by 6 bases, with 16 bases between them. CDR3 length: 14 residues. CDR1 and CDR2 (germline): LNHDA, SQIVND (reference sequence). The CDR3 here is CASREGASPDTQYF. The CDR3 bases are TGTGCCAGTAGGGAGGGGGCTTCACCCGATACGCAGTATTTT.

The J gene is TRBJ1-3, the V gene TRBV7-2, with D hard to call. Per the germline V gene, CDR1 is SGHTA and CDR2 is FQGNSA. This CDR3 is built from 14 residues. The germline V and J ends were trimmed by 6 bases and 0 bases, with 9 bases remaining between them. CDR3 region: CASSRGSSGNTIYF. CDR3 nucleotide sequence: TGTGCCAGCAGTCGAGGGAGCTCTGGAAACACCATATATTTT.

This clone has more than one count but fewer than ten. The chain employs TRBV30 and TRBJ2-7; a weak D match, TRBD1 (6 bases). Trimming took 8 bases from V and 7 from J, leaving 18 bases between them. The germline V gene has CDR1 GTSNPN and CDR2 SVGIG (reference sequence). This CDR3 has 12 amino acids. CDR3 in amino acids: CAGDQGLTEQYF. DNA for the CDR3: TGTGCCGGGGACCAGGGGCTCACAGAGCAGTACTTC.

CDR3 DNA sequence: TGTGCCAGCAGCCGCCAAGGGACAGGGGGGGTAAATGAGCAGTTCTTC. Amino acids: CASSRQGTGGVNEQFF. The rearrangement joins TRBV7-9 to TRBJ2-1; 11 nucleotides agree with TRBD1. Germline CDR1 reads SEHNR; CDR2 reads FQNEAQ (reference sequence). The length of the CDR3 is 16 residues. Unmatched junction bases numbered 10, after V lost 5 bases and J lost 7 bases.

The CDR3 protein is CASSIAPGPEFYGYTF. CDR3 bases: TGTGCCAGTAGTATAGCCCCGGGTCCAGAATTCTATGGCTACACCTTC. The rearrangement joins TRBV19 to TRBJ1-2; D is unresolved. The germline V and J ends were trimmed by 1 base and 4 bases, with 16 bases remaining between them. This CDR3 is 16 amino acids long. Germline V gene sequence: CDR1 LNHDA, CDR2 SQIVND (reference sequence). Filled out from reference TRBV19 and TRBJ1-2, the complete variable domain reads DGGITQSPKYLFRKEGQNVTLSCEQNLNHDAMYWYRQDPGQGLRLIYYSQIVNDFQKGDIAEGYSVSREKKESFPLTVTSAQKNPTAFYLCASSIAPGPEFYGYTFGSGTRLTVV.

This clone was counted between two and nine times. The chain has TRBV2 and TRBJ2-3; 9 bases fit TRBD2. CDR1 and CDR2 from the germline V gene are SNHLY and FYNNEI. Germline trimming cut 5 bases from V and 4 bases from J; bases unmatched to any gene: 7. The CDR3 loop spans 15 amino acids. CDR3 in amino acids: CASSLLRGGADTQYF. CDR3 DNA: TGTGCCAGCAGTCTTTTGCGGGGGGGAGCAGATACGCAGTATTTT. The full variable domain, rest sourced from reference TRBV2 and TRBJ2-3, is EPEVTQTPSHQVTQMGQEVILRCVPISNHLYFYWYRQILGQKVEFLVSFYNNEISEKSEIFDDQFSVERPDGSNFTLKIRSTKLEDSAMYFCASSLLRGGADTQYFGPGTRLTVL.